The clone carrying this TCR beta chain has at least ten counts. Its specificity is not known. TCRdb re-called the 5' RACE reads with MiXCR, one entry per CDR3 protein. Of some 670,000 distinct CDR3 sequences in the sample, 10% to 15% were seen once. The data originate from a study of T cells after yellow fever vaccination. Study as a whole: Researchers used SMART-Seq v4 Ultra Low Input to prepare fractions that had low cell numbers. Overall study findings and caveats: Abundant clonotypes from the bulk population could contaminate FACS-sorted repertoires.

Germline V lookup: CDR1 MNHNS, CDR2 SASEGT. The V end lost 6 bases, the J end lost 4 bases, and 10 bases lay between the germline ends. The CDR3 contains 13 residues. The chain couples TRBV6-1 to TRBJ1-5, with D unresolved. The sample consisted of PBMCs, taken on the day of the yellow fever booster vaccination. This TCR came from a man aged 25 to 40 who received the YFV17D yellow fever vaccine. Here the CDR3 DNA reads TGTGCCAGCAGGGTCCTAGGGAATCAGCCCCAGCATTTT. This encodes CASRVLGNQPQHF.